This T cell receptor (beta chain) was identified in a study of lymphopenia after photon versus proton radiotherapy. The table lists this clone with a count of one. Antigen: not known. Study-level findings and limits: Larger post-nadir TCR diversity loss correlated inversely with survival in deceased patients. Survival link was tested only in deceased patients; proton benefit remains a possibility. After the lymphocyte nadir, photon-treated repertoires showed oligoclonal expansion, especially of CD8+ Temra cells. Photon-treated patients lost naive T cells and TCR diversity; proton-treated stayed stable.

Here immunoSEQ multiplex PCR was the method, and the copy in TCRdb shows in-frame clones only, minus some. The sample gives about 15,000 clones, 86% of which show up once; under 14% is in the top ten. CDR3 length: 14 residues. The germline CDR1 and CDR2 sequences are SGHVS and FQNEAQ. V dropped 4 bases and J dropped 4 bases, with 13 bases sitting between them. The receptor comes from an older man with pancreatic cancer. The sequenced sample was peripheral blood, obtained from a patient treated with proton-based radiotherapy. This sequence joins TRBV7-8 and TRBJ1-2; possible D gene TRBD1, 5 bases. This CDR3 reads CASSSPRAGYGYTF. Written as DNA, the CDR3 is TGTGCCAGCAGCTCCCCCAGGGCGGGCTATGGCTACACCTTC. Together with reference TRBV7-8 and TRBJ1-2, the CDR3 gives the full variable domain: GAGVSQSPRYKVAKRGQDVALRCDPISGHVSLFWYQQALGQGPEFLTYFQNEAQLDKSGLPSDRFFAERPEGSVSTLKIQRTQQEDSAVYLCASSSPRAGYGYTFGSGTRLTVV.